Included here is one TCR beta chain sequence, with context. Germline-derived CDR1 and CDR2 are SEHNR and FQNEAQ (reference sequence). The CDR3 is made up of 16 amino acids. The entry originates in a study of monozygotic twins with inflammatory bowel disease. Collection of a roughly 2.7 ml blood sample took place per donor. Whole-blood total RNA was extracted without T cell sorting. TCRdb re-called the 5' RACE reads and gives one entry per CDR3 protein, without DNA. With around 97,000 distinct CDR3 sequences in the sample, the ten largest clones hold roughly 1.9%. The rearrangement uses TRBV7-9 and TRBJ2-7; the TCRdb call, TRBD1, lacks DNA for checking. This receptor was obtained from a human donor with ulcerative colitis or Crohn's disease, or a healthy co-twin of an affected twin (not recorded which). The sequencing input was blood. Here the CDR3 reads CASSLVGGAISYEQYF.